The 30 T cell receptor beta chains listed next were all sequenced from one sample in a study of blood T cell repertoires in COVID-19 (dated by TCRdb to the early 2020s). The receptor library was made with the immunoSEQ multiplex PCR assay. Sourced from immuneACCESS, this table was stored by TCRdb with only in-frame sequences that have V and J called. A share of the clones is absent; for the studies checked, an unresolved V gene accounts for under half, and the remainder has no known explanation. The sample profile shows 100,000 to 150,000 clones; approximately 71% of them were found once. Under 2.5% of the sample is in the top ten clones. Sequencing was performed on peripheral blood. The receptors were sampled from a woman aged 70 to 79 with acute or convalescent COVID-19.

The gene calls are TRBV7-8 and TRBJ2-1; perhaps TRBD1 as D (5 bases). CDR3 length equals 15 residues. Germline V gene lookup returns CDR1 SGHVS and CDR2 FQNEAQ. V lost 1 base to trimming and J lost 6 bases, with 13 bases between them. CDR3 coding DNA: TGTGCCAGCAGCTTAGAGCTAGGGGTAACCAATGAGCAGTTCTTC. Amino acids: CASSLELGVTNEQFF.

The V call is TRBV27, the J call TRBJ1-4; 8 bases align to TRBD1. CDR3 length: 14 amino acids. Germline CDR1 is MNHEY and CDR2 is SMNVEV (reference sequence). Trimming took 6 bases from V and 8 from J; bases not matched to a gene: 8. The CDR3, as DNA: TGTGCCAGCAGCCTCAGGGGGCGCGAAGAAAAACTGTTTTTT. Amino acid sequence: CASSLRGREEKLFF.

The rearrangement links TRBV6-5 to TRBJ1-3, with a weak D call TRBD1 (5 bases). The CDR3 sequence is 13 residues long. Germline V gene lookup returns CDR1 MNHEY and CDR2 SVGAGI. The V end was cut by 4 bases, the J end by 6 bases, with 10 bases between. The CDR3 region has the DNA TGTGCCAGCAGTTTGGGGGGGGAAAACACCATATATTTT. It encodes CASSLGGENTIYF.

This clone has a handful of counts. The rearrangement joins TRBV6-1 to TRBJ2-5; TRBD1 might be the D (6 bases). The V and J ends lost 3 bases and 4 bases respectively, with 9 bases between them. Germline lookup yields CDR1 MNHNS and CDR2 SASEGT. The CDR3 consists of 13 residues. CDR3 in DNA: TGTGCCAGCAGTGATATACAGGGAGAGACCCAGTACTTC. Amino acid sequence: CASSDIQGETQYF.

The J gene is TRBJ2-7, the V gene TRBV12-3 or TRBV12-4, with D possibly matching TRBD1 (7 bases). Trimming cost V 3 bases and J 5 bases, with 11 bases left between them. The CDR3 length is 13 residues. The CDR3 nucleotides are TGTGCCAGCAGTTTTGTCAGGGGGGACGAGCAGTACTTC. Translated: CASSFVRGDEQYF.

This chain uses TRBV11-2 with TRBJ2-1; 9 nucleotides align to TRBD2. Germline lookup yields CDR1 SGHAT and CDR2 FQNNGV. The CDR3 is 15 residues long. With V trimmed by 5 bases and J by 6 bases, 8 bases remained unmatched. CDR3 amino acids: CASSPGPGLANEQFF. The DNA for the CDR3 is TGTGCCAGCAGCCCCGGGCCGGGACTAGCCAATGAGCAGTTCTTC.

The chain couples TRBV29-1 to TRBJ1-1; D is undetermined. The CDR3 spans 12 residues. Between the trimmed V and J ends, which lost 3 bases and 0 bases, there was a span of 5 bases. The germline V gene has CDR1 SQVTM and CDR2 ANQGSEA. CDR3 sequence: CSVDSLNTEAFF. CDR3 DNA: TGCAGCGTTGACAGTTTGAACACTGAAGCTTTCTTT.

The chain joins TRBV27 to TRBJ2-1; D remains unclear. The V end lost 3 bases, the J end lost 2 bases, and 8 bases lay between the germline ends. CDR1 and CDR2 from the germline V gene are MNHEY and SMNVEV (reference sequence). This CDR3 comprises 14 residues. CDR3 bases: TGTGCCAGCAGTTTCCACGGTCCCTACAATGAGCAGTTCTTC. Translating it yields CASSFHGPYNEQFF.

J is TRBJ1-2 and V is TRBV5-1, with D unresolved. Trimming took off 1 base at V and 14 bases at J, with 18 bases between the two ends. This CDR3 spans 13 amino acids. Germline V gives CDR1 SGHRS, CDR2 YFSETQ. This chain's CDR3 is CASSLTQTGPGTF. CDR3 coding DNA: TGCGCCAGCAGCTTGACTCAAACTGGACCGGGGACCTTC.

The chain carries TRBV19 and TRBJ1-2; no clear D. The CDR3 runs 13 residues. V was shortened by 11 bases and J by 4 bases, with 17 bases between the two germline ends. CDR1 LNHDA and CDR2 SQIVND come from the germline V gene (reference sequence). This chain's CDR3 is CAPLGGPSYGYTF. For the CDR3, the DNA is TGTGCCCCCCTTGGCGGGCCGAGCTATGGCTACACCTTC.

The chain combines TRBV21-1 with TRBJ2-1; the table's D gene call, TRBD2, was not cross checked with the DNA. TRBV21-1 is assigned pseudogene status. The CDR3 contains 14 residues. The CDR3 sequence: CASREAGDHNEQFF. DNA of the CDR3: TGTGCCAGCAGAGAGGCGGGAGACCACAATGAGCAGTTCTTC.

This clone occurred once. The V and J genes are TRBV5-1 and TRBJ1-2, with D possibly matching TRBD1 (5 bases). Between the trimmed V and J ends, which lost 3 bases and 7 bases, there was a span of 16 bases. The CDR3 is 14 residues long. Germline V gene data show CDR1 as SGHRS and CDR2 as YFSETQ. CDR3: CASSSGDSGRGYTF. The CDR3 region has the DNA TGCGCCAGCAGCTCTGGGGACTCGGGTCGTGGCTACACCTTC.

J is TRBJ1-4 and V is TRBV19; TRBD1 is a possible D gene (6 bases). The ends were cut back, 3 bases at V and 7 bases at J, with 12 bases in the middle. Germline loops: CDR1 LNHDA, CDR2 SQIVND (reference sequence). The CDR3 covers 14 residues. The CDR3 DNA reads TGTGCCAGTAGTATTCAGGGGCGTGTTGAAAAACTGTTTTTT. This translates into CASSIQGRVEKLFF.

About this clone itself: The same CDR3 is also encoded by other DNA sequences in this sample. The V and J genes are TRBV28 and TRBJ1-2; TRBD1 matches 8 bases. V shed 3 bases, J shed 4 bases, and the junction held 1 base outside the gene matches. CDR3 length equals 13 residues. Per the germline V gene, CDR1 is MDHEN and CDR2 is SYDVKM. CDR3 coding DNA: TGTGCCAGCAGTTTGGGACAGGCCTATGGCTACACCTTC. Translating it yields CASSLGQAYGYTF.

This chain connects TRBV2 to TRBJ1-4; D may be TRBD1 (6 bases). Germline-derived CDR1 and CDR2 are SNHLY and FYNNEI. This CDR3 has 14 residues. V lost 5 bases and J lost 0, with 7 bases in between. The CDR3: CASSRQATNEKLFF. The CDR3 region has the DNA TGTGCCAGCAGTCGACAGGCAACTAATGAAAAACTGTTTTTT.

This clone has a count of ten or more. This chain connects TRBV9 to TRBJ1-5; TRBD1 aligns across 7 bases. The ends lost 0 bases at V and 4 bases at J; junction bases unmatched: 4. Per the germline V gene, CDR1 is SGDLS and CDR2 is YYNGEE. The CDR3 sequence is 15 residues long. Written as DNA, the CDR3 is TGTGCCAGCAGCGTAGCCGGGACAGCAAATCAGCCCCAGCATTTT. It encodes CASSVAGTANQPQHF.

This clone came up a few times. The rearrangement uses TRBV28 and TRBJ2-1; 10 nucleotides line up with TRBD2. Unmatched junction bases numbered 10, after V lost 6 bases and J lost 8 bases. There are 15 residues in the CDR3. The germline V gene encodes CDR1 MDHEN and CDR2 SYDVKM. DNA for the CDR3: TGTGCCAGCAGCCGAGGGGCAGCGGGGGGGGATGAGCAGTTCTTC. It is translated as CASSRGAAGGDEQFF.

The chain couples TRBV7-3 to TRBJ2-5; weak D call: TRBD1 (6 bases). The ends were cut back, 5 bases at V and 6 bases at J, with 10 bases in the middle. Germline V gene sequence: CDR1 SGHTA, CDR2 FQGTGA. This CDR3 contains 12 residues. CDR3: CASSPQGKTQYF. The CDR3 DNA follows: TGTGCCAGCAGCCCTCAGGGGAAGACCCAGTACTTC.

This chain joins TRBV7-9 and TRBJ1-2; possibly TRBD1 for D (5 bases). Germline V gives CDR1 SEHNR, CDR2 FQNEAQ (reference sequence). There are 15 residues in the CDR3. The V end was cut by 8 bases, the J end by 4 bases, with 20 bases between. For the CDR3, the DNA is TGTGCCAGCCGTCCCGTGGGGCCGGCCGGCTATGGCTACACCTTC. It specifies CASRPVGPAGYGYTF.

The J gene is TRBJ1-6, the V gene TRBV18; 8 bases are a match to TRBD1. The CDR3 runs 16 residues. The V and J ends lost 4 bases and 7 bases, in that order; junction bases with no gene match: 9. Germline CDR1 is KGHSH and CDR2 is LQKENI. CDR3 amino acids: CASSLLDRGGNSPLHF. DNA of the CDR3: TGTGCCAGCTCACTTCTTGACAGGGGAGGGAATTCACCCCTCCACTTT.

The sample holds a few counts of this clone. The genes are TRBV5-1 and TRBJ1-2, with D unresolved. Trimming pared 0 bases from V and 6 bases from J, leaving 6 bases between. Germline CDR1 reads SGHRS; CDR2 reads YFSETQ. The CDR3 has 12 amino acids. The CDR3 sequence is CASSLDGHGYTF. The CDR3 nucleotides are TGCGCCAGCAGCTTGGATGGGCATGGCTACACCTTC.

The chain combines TRBV5-4 with TRBJ2-5, with D unresolved. V was clipped by 0 bases and J by 4 bases, with 10 bases between them. The CDR3 has 14 residues. The germline V gene encodes CDR1 SGHNT and CDR2 YYREEE (reference sequence). The CDR3 DNA reads as TGTGCCAGCAGCTTGGAGGTCCGAGGAGAGACCCAGTACTTC. It translates to CASSLEVRGETQYF.

V gene TRBV7-9 combines with J gene TRBJ2-3; tentatively, D is TRBD1 (6 bases). There are 13 residues in the CDR3. Trimming took 5 bases from V and 6 from J, leaving 12 bases between them. The germline CDR1 and CDR2 sequences are SEHNR and FQNEAQ (reference sequence). CDR3 amino acids: CASSITGLDTQYF. The CDR3 region has the DNA TGTGCCAGCAGCATAACAGGGTTGGATACGCAGTATTTT.

Many counts were recorded for this clone. The chain links TRBV19 to TRBJ2-5; a possible D gene is TRBD1 (7 bases). V lost 6 bases and J lost 5, with 19 bases in between. Germline V gene data show CDR1 as LNHDA and CDR2 as SQIVND (reference sequence). There are 15 residues in the CDR3. The CDR3 sequence: CASSPGTQGRETQYF. The DNA for the CDR3 is TGTGCCAGTAGCCCAGGGACACAGGGGAGGGAGACCCAGTACTTC.

The chain employs TRBV27 and TRBJ2-1; 7 bases line up with TRBD2. The CDR3 is 16 residues long. The J segment lost 4 bases and the V segment lost 4 bases, leaving 10 bases of the junction unmatched. In germline, CDR1 is MNHEY, CDR2 SMNVEV (reference sequence). CDR3 bases: TGTGCCAGCAGTTCCCTGGGGGGGTGGGGATACAATGAGCAGTTCTTC. Translation: CASSSLGGWGYNEQFF.

This chain connects TRBV28 to TRBJ1-3; 8 nucleotides align to TRBD1. The CDR3 consists of 13 residues. J was trimmed by 13 bases and V by 6 bases; bases with no gene match: 11. Per germline, CDR1 MDHEN and CDR2 SYDVKM. Here the CDR3 reads CASSTSGTGPIYF. CDR3 sequence (DNA): TGTGCCAGCAGCACTTCCGGGACAGGCCCTATATATTTT.

This chain connects TRBV5-1 to TRBJ2-7, with D perhaps matching TRBD1 (5 bases). This CDR3 comprises 12 residues. From germline, CDR1 is SGHRS and CDR2 YFSETQ. Trimming left V 4 bases short and J 3 bases short, with 8 bases between. The CDR3 DNA follows: TGCGCCAGCAGCGCTCAGGGCTACGAGCAGTACTTC. It encodes CASSAQGYEQYF.

In its sample, this clone was seen a few times. This specimen includes other DNA sequences encoding the same CDR3. This chain uses TRBV9 with TRBJ2-5, with D maybe TRBD2 (5 bases). V lost 0 bases and J lost 5, with 11 bases in between. The germline V gene has CDR1 SGDLS and CDR2 YYNGEE. CDR3 length: 14 residues. CDR3 sequence (DNA): TGTGCCAGCAGCGTAGCTTCGGGGAAGGAGACCCAGTACTTC. Translation: CASSVASGKETQYF.

The CDR3 region is CASRKRGQGNTEAFF. The CDR3 DNA sequence: TGTGCCAGCAGGAAAAGGGGACAGGGGAACACTGAAGCTTTCTTT. V usage is TRBV2 and J usage is TRBJ1-1, with 9 bases fitting TRBD1. The CDR3 is 15 amino acids. The germline V gene encodes CDR1 SNHLY and CDR2 FYNNEI. Trimming at V came to 6 bases and at J to 1 base, leaving 6 bases not matched to a gene.

V and J are TRBV4-3 and TRBJ1-3; D gene ambiguous. Trimming took off 1 base at V and 1 base at J, with 8 bases between the two ends. CDR3 length equals 15 residues. Germline V CDR1 and CDR2: LGHNA, YSLEER. Written as DNA, the CDR3 is TGCGCCAGCAGCCAAGCAGCAGGATCTGGAAACACCATATATTTT. As protein: CASSQAAGSGNTIYF.